The TCR beta chain described here comes from a study of cytomegalovirus exposure and HLA in healthy donors. Study-wide findings and caveats: The dataset shows that most TCR sequences were rare, while some public TCRs occurred in many donors. The authors excluded some V segments, including TRBV6-2 and TRBV6-3, as indistinguishable.

It was with 60 Vbeta and 13 Jbeta primers that the PCR ran. The repertoire was sequenced with immunoSEQ multiplex PCR; TCRdb's copy has only in-frame clones and lacks some. The sample has 90,000 to 130,000 clones, and its top ten clones hold about 4%. About this clone: The antigen is undetermined.

The CDR3 extends over 15 amino acids. Trimming cost V 5 bases and J 0 bases, with 14 bases left between them. CDR1 SEHNR and CDR2 FQNEAQ come from the germline V gene (reference sequence). The receptor's source is a man between 25 and 39 years old in good health and CMV-seronegative. The sequenced material came from PBMCs. The chain is built from TRBV7-9 and TRBJ2-7, with a possible D match to TRBD1 (6 bases). The chain's CDR3 is CASSPKGVSSYEQYF. CDR3 sequence (DNA): TGTGCCAGCAGCCCTAAGGGGGTTAGCTCCTACGAGCAGTACTTC. Full variable domain (rest looked up from reference TRBV7-9 and TRBJ2-7): DTGVSQNPRHKITKRGQNVTFRCDPISEHNRLYWYRQTLGQGPEFLTYFQNEAQLEKSRLLSDRFSAERPKGSFSTLEIQRTEQGDSAMYLCASSPKGVSSYEQYFGPGTRLTVT.